The following is a T cell receptor beta chain sequence with its context. Its cognate antigen is unknown. This may stem from a read error, because a much larger clone lies one nucleotide away. This sample was taken from a study of T cells after yellow fever vaccination. General observations from the study: Although the secondary response was weaker, it peaked faster, at day 5 versus 15. The booster saw the reappearance of most primary-vaccination clones (approximately 96% CD4, 80% to 90% CD8).

TCRdb analysed the 5' RACE reads with MiXCR anew, one entry per CDR3 protein. This table has about 230,000 distinct CDR3 sequences, roughly 6.3% appearing once. Germline V gene data show CDR1 as SGHRS and CDR2 as YFSETQ. V was clipped by 5 bases and J by 0 bases, with 21 bases between them. The CDR3 runs to 18 residues. The sequencing used CD4+ T cells sorted from PBMCs, collected on the day of the yellow fever booster vaccination. The rearrangement links TRBV5-1 to TRBJ2-1; possibly TRBD1 for D (6 bases). The TCR sequence derives from a man aged 25-45 years who received the YFV17D yellow fever vaccine. CDR3 DNA sequence: TGCGCCAGCAGACTCCGGACAGAGGTCACGTTCTCCTACAATGAGCAGTTCTTC. Protein sequence: CASRLRTEVTFSYNEQFF.